This T cell receptor beta chain is from a study of breast tumors, draining lymph nodes, adjacent tissues. Study conclusions and caveats: Tumor repertoires ranked between lymph nodes and nontumor tissue in diversity, with V and J gene preferences. That most tumor T cells come from lymph nodes remained unproven. Luminal-like breast cancer showed significantly greater tumor-nontumor repertoire similarity than basal-like breast cancer did.

The lymph nodes were axillary draining lymph nodes from breast cancer patients. Via MiXCR, TCRdb re-called the multiplex PCR reads, giving one row per CDR3 protein. The data contain over 150,000 distinct CDR3 sequences, over 25% of them singletons. This clonotype appeared once. Antigen: not known. A read error may be the cause here, since a much bigger clone is one base away. Unmatched junction bases numbered 11, after V lost 1 base and J lost 9 bases. The CDR3 covers 16 residues. CDR1 and CDR2 (germline): SGHRS, YFSETQ. The V gene is TRBV5-1, the J gene TRBJ2-5; the match to TRBD1 covers 11 bases. The sample taken for sequencing was axillary lymph node tissue. The clonotype was recovered from a female donor with breast cancer. Some clones in this sample may be carry-over from other donors' samples. CDR3 protein: CASSLSGTGGREAQYF. The CDR3 region has the DNA TGCGCCAGCAGCTTGTCCGGGACAGGGGGACGGGAGGCCCAGTACTTC.